Following are 30 T cell receptor beta chains from one sample sequenced in a study of T-cell reconstitution after alpha-beta-depleted transplantation in children. Unique molecular identifiers were built into the TCRbeta library. One entry per CDR3 protein, called by TCRdb with MiXCR from the PCR reads. The table lists under 450,000 distinct CDR3 sequences, 13% of them singletons. Sequencing used PBMCs, obtained from the stem cell graft. The source of these receptors is a human donor who donated a stem cell graft to a child with Fanconi anemia.

This sequence joins TRBV14 and TRBJ2-7, with D tentatively TRBD1 (6 bases). The V gene's germline CDR1 is SGHDN and CDR2 FVKESK. Trimming shortened V by 4 bases and J by 3 bases, and 22 bases separated the two germline ends. CDR3 size: 17 residues. The CDR3 DNA is TGTGCCAGCAGCCCTAATCTCCTACGGGACAAGAGCTACGAGCAGTACTTC. Residues: CASSPNLLRDKSYEQYF. The complete variable domain, with remaining parts taken from reference TRBV14 and TRBJ2-7, reads EAGVTQFPSHSVIEKGQTVTLRCDPISGHDNLYWYRRVMGKEIKFLLHFVKESKQDESGMPNNRFLAERTGGTYSTLKVQPAELEDSGVYFCASSPNLLRDKSYEQYFGPGTRLTVT.

This clonotype appeared many times. V is TRBV29-1 and J is TRBJ1-2; 8 positions match TRBD1. CDR3 length equals 13 residues. With 6 bases clipped from V and 3 bases from J, the junction kept 6 bases outside the gene matches. Per germline, CDR1 SQVTM and CDR2 ANQGSEA. As DNA, the CDR3 is TGCAGCGTCGCGACAGGGGTAGACTATGGCTACACCTTC. Amino acid sequence: CSVATGVDYGYTF.

A single count supports this clonotype. The genes are TRBV6-2 or TRBV6-3 and TRBJ2-1; D not certain. Germline V gene data show CDR1 as MNHEY and CDR2 as SVGEGT. The CDR3 covers 11 residues. Trimming removed 6 bases from V and 8 bases from J, with 8 bases in between. CDR3 region: CASRAWDEQFF. CDR3 nucleotide sequence: TGTGCCAGCAGAGCCTGGGATGAGCAGTTCTTC.

The genes are TRBV20-1 and TRBJ1-2; TRBD1 agrees at 7 bases. Germline V CDR1 and CDR2: DFQATT, SNEGSKA (reference sequence). J lost 6 bases, V lost 3 bases, and 7 bases had no gene match. This CDR3 contains 13 residues. The CDR3 DNA sequence: TGCAGTGCTAGGCGCCTACAGGGGCATGGCTACACCTTC. This sequence encodes CSARRLQGHGYTF.

This clonotype was detected ten times or more. CDR3 sequence: CAISVEGARNNEQFF. CDR3 nucleotide sequence: TGTGCCATCAGTGTAGAGGGGGCTCGTAACAATGAGCAGTTCTTC. The genes are TRBV10-3 and TRBJ2-1, with 7 bases identical to TRBD1. V trimming: 4 bases; J trimming: 5 bases; junction bases outside the gene matches: 8. Germline CDR1 and CDR2: ENHRY and SYGVKD. The CDR3 has 15 residues.

The CDR3, as DNA: TGCGCCAGCAGCCCGGGGGCCCAAGGTGGGACCCAGTACTTC. Amino acid sequence: CASSPGAQGGTQYF. V gene TRBV5-1 combines with J gene TRBJ2-5, with D tentatively TRBD1 or TRBD2 (6 bases each). CDR1 is SGHRS, CDR2 YFSETQ, per germline. Trimming removed 4 bases from V and 7 bases from J, with 17 bases in between. The CDR3 is 14 residues long.

In its sample, this clonotype was seen a few times. This chain uses TRBV5-1 with TRBJ1-1; no firm D call. Germline V gives CDR1 SGHRS, CDR2 YFSETQ. The CDR3 has 13 amino acids. The germline V and J ends were trimmed by 0 bases and 3 bases, with 6 bases remaining between them. The CDR3 DNA follows: TGCGCCAGCAGCTTGGTTCGGGACACTGAAGCTTTCTTT. Amino acids: CASSLVRDTEAFF.

In this sample, this clonotype turned up once. The chain combines TRBV29-1 with TRBJ2-1, with 8 bases lining up with TRBD1. Germline V gene data show CDR1 as SQVTM and CDR2 as ANQGSEA. This CDR3 has 12 residues. J lost 6 bases, V lost 5 bases, and 3 bases had no gene match. CDR3 region: CSVHGQGNEQFF. CDR3 nucleotides: TGCAGCGTTCATGGACAGGGCAATGAGCAGTTCTTC.

The sample holds a few counts of this clonotype. This rearrangement joins TRBV20-1 to TRBJ1-4, with 8 bases aligning to TRBD1. The CDR3 is 13 amino acids. The ends lost 6 bases at V and 3 bases at J; junction bases unmatched: 3. Looked up from germline, CDR1 is DFQATT and CDR2 is SNEGSKA (reference sequence). This CDR3 reads CSARQGSNEKLFF. For the CDR3, the DNA is TGCAGTGCGAGACAGGGGTCTAATGAAAAACTGTTTTTT.

The table lists this clonotype with a few counts. CDR3 in amino acids: CSSGNRLGTDTQYF. In nucleotides, the CDR3 is TGCAGCTCTGGGAACAGGTTGGGCACAGATACGCAGTATTTT. The chain is built from TRBV29-1 and TRBJ2-3; D perhaps matches TRBD1 (5 bases). Germline loops: CDR1 SQVTM, CDR2 ANQGSEA. Between the trimmed V and J ends, which lost 8 bases and 1 base, there was a span of 16 bases. CDR3 length: 14 residues.

This clonotype was recorded at least ten times. The chain carries TRBV5-1 and TRBJ2-1; maybe TRBD1 (6 bases). CDR3 length: 16 amino acids. CDR1 is SGHRS, CDR2 YFSETQ, per germline. The V and J ends lost 3 bases and 9 bases respectively, with 22 bases between them. The CDR3 loop reads CASSWSLLSQGGEQFF. For the CDR3, the DNA is TGCGCCAGCAGCTGGTCCCTCCTCTCACAGGGCGGTGAGCAGTTCTTC.

This clonotype was counted at least ten times. The rearrangement joins TRBV10-3 to TRBJ2-1; D possibly corresponds to TRBD1 (5 bases). The CDR3 extends over 14 amino acids. Per germline, CDR1 ENHRY and CDR2 SYGVKD. Trimming took off 6 bases at V and 6 bases at J, with 15 bases between the two ends. DNA of the CDR3: TGTGCCATCAGAGGGCAGGGCGGAAGCAATGAGCAGTTCTTC. This translates into CAIRGQGGSNEQFF.

This clonotype was seen many times. The junction differs from germline at one of its ends, possibly a read error. V usage is TRBV7-9 and J usage is TRBJ2-7, with D perhaps matching TRBD1 (6 bases). Germline V CDR1 and CDR2: SEHNR, FQNEAQ (reference sequence). The CDR3 runs 14 residues. In nucleotides, the CDR3 is TGTGCCAGCAGTTTAGGACAGCCTCCCTACGAGCAGTACTTC. Amino acid sequence: CASSLGQPPYEQYF.

This clonotype has only a few counts. The V gene is TRBV3-1, the J gene TRBJ1-1; D may be TRBD1 (6 bases). The germline V and J ends were trimmed by 1 base and 4 bases, with 7 bases remaining between them. Germline lookup yields CDR1 LGHDT and CDR2 YNNKEL (reference sequence). This CDR3 is 13 amino acids long. CDR3 coding DNA: TGTGCCAGCAGCCAAGGGACAGTCACTGAAGCTTTCTTT. It specifies CASSQGTVTEAFF.

This clonotype was recorded many times. The V and J genes are TRBV4-3 and TRBJ1-3; D unresolved. The V gene lost 4 bases and the J gene lost 0 bases, with 13 bases spanning the gap. The CDR3 sequence is 16 residues long. Germline V gene data show CDR1 as LGHNA and CDR2 as YSLEER. CDR3 sequence (DNA): TGCGCCAGCAGCCTTCAAGTCCCGGGCTCTGGAAACACCATATATTTT. This codes for CASSLQVPGSGNTIYF.

V usage is TRBV5-4 and J usage is TRBJ1-1, with a possible D match to TRBD1 (5 bases). The CDR3 consists of 12 residues. V was cut by 3 bases and J by 8 bases, with 11 bases left in between. Germline V CDR1 and CDR2: SGHNT, YYREEE (reference sequence). This CDR3 reads CASSYWGQEAFF. CDR3 DNA sequence: TGTGCCAGCAGCTATTGGGGCCAAGAAGCTTTCTTT. The full variable domain, in which reference TRBV5-4 and TRBJ1-1 provide the parts outside the CDR3, is ETGVTQSPTHLIKTRGQQVTLRCSSQSGHNTVSWYQQALGQGPQFIFQYYREEENGRGNFPPRFSGLQFPNYSSELNVNALELDDSALYLCASSYWGQEAFFGQGTRLTVV.

This clonotype has ten or more counts. This sequence joins TRBV4-2 and TRBJ2-7; tentative D call: TRBD2 (7 bases). This CDR3 has 16 amino acids. Germline V gene data show CDR1 as LGHNA and CDR2 as YNFKEQ. V lost 2 bases and J lost 3, with 17 bases in between. In DNA form, the CDR3 reads TGTGCCAGCAGCCAACAAGGGGGGGATGGAGTCTACGAGCAGTACGTC. Translated, it gives CASSQQGGDGVYEQYV.

The DNA of the CDR3 is TGTGCCAGCAGGACCAGTAGCCAGGGATCACCCCTCCACTTT. It codes for CASRTSSQGSPLHF. J is TRBJ1-6 and V is TRBV6-5, with a weak D call TRBD1 (5 bases). Trimming pared 6 bases from V and 10 bases from J, leaving 16 bases between. The germline CDR1 and CDR2 sequences are MNHEY and SVGAGI. CDR3 length: 14 amino acids.

The chain couples TRBV7-9 to TRBJ2-3; no firm D call. The CDR3 consists of 15 residues. Trimming pared 3 bases from V and 4 bases from J, leaving 14 bases between. Germline V CDR1 and CDR2: SEHNR, FQNEAQ (reference sequence). The CDR3 region is CASSLSRNVPDTQYF. DNA of the CDR3: TGTGCCAGCAGCTTGTCCAGGAATGTCCCAGATACGCAGTATTTT.

CDR3 loop: CACRREGFGTDTQYF. CDR3 nucleotides: TGTGCCTGTCGACGTGAGGGGTTCGGGACAGATACGCAGTATTTT. This chain uses TRBV30 with TRBJ2-3; tentatively, D is TRBD1 or TRBD2 (5 bases each). The CDR3 spans 15 residues. V lost 6 bases and J 3 bases, leaving 19 bases between the germline ends. Germline lookup yields CDR1 GTSNPN and CDR2 SVGIG (reference sequence). Full variable domain (rest looked up from reference TRBV30 and TRBJ2-3): SQTIHQWPATLVQPVGSPLSLECTVEGTSNPNLYWYRQAAGRGLQLLFYSVGIGQISSEVPQNLSASRPQDRQFILSSKKLLLSDSGFYLCACRREGFGTDTQYFGPGTRLTVL.

There are a few counts of this clonotype. The chain carries TRBV10-1 and TRBJ2-1; TRBD2 agrees at 15 bases. Germline V gives CDR1 WNHNN, CDR2 SYGVQD (reference sequence). This CDR3 has 16 residues. V lost 5 bases and J lost 2; bases outside the gene matches: 1. The CDR3 is CASSWTSGGAYNEQFF. The CDR3, as DNA: TGCGCCAGCAGTTGGACTAGCGGGGGGGCCTACAATGAGCAGTTCTTC.

This clonotype was observed a few times. The gene calls are TRBV9 and TRBJ2-2; weak D call: TRBD2 (6 bases). Trimming pared 4 bases from V and 5 bases from J, leaving 27 bases between. This CDR3 spans 19 amino acids. Germline V lookup: CDR1 SGDLS, CDR2 YYNGEE. CDR3 protein: CASSYRPSSGLGGTGELFF. CDR3 coding DNA: TGTGCCAGCAGCTACCGTCCCTCGAGCGGGTTGGGTGGGACCGGGGAGCTGTTTTTT.

At least ten counts were recorded for this clonotype. The chain couples TRBV20-1 to TRBJ2-3; TRBD1 agrees at 7 bases. Germline V lookup: CDR1 DFQATT, CDR2 SNEGSKA (reference sequence). V was clipped by 2 bases and J by 8 bases; unmatched bases: 4. CDR3 size: 12 residues. The chain's CDR3 is CSARLTGTTQYF. The CDR3 bases are TGCAGTGCTAGACTGACAGGGACTACGCAGTATTTT.

The rearrangement links TRBV11-2 to TRBJ1-1, with a weak D call TRBD1 (5 bases). The CDR3 is 16 residues long. Germline lookup yields CDR1 SGHAT and CDR2 FQNNGV. V was cut by 1 base and J by 1 base, with 13 bases left in between. The CDR3 region has the DNA TGTGCCAGCAGCTTAGGGGGACCCCCGAGGAACACTGAAGCTTTCTTT. Residues: CASSLGGPPRNTEAFF.

This chain uses TRBV19 with TRBJ1-5; no clear D. The germline gives CDR1 LNHDA, CDR2 SQIVND (reference sequence). The CDR3 contains 15 residues. Between the trimmed V and J ends, which lost 3 bases and 0 bases, there was a span of 9 bases. The CDR3 is CASSMEDHSNQPQHF. The DNA for the CDR3 is TGTGCCAGTAGTATGGAAGACCATAGCAATCAGCCCCAGCATTTT.

Note on this clonotype: A junction end diverges from the germline sequence, so it may reflect a read error. The V gene is TRBV30, the J gene TRBJ2-7; 14 nucleotides match TRBD2. This CDR3 has 13 residues. Germline V lookup: CDR1 GTSNPN, CDR2 SVGIG (reference sequence). CDR3 sequence: CAWTSGGPGEQYF. In DNA, the CDR3 is TGTGCTTGGACTAGCGGGGGGCCGGGCGAGCAGTACTTC.

In its sample, this clonotype was seen many times. The rearrangement joins TRBV2 to TRBJ1-5, with 9 bases matching TRBD1. Germline-derived CDR1 and CDR2 are SNHLY and FYNNEI. The CDR3 has 15 residues. V shed 3 bases and J 5 bases; nucleotides not matched to a gene: 5. The CDR3 DNA reads TGTGCCAGCAGTGACGGGGACAGGGAGCATCAGCCCCAGCATTTT. Its translation: CASSDGDREHQPQHF.

In its sample, this clonotype was seen a few times. The CDR3 loop is CASRQQGADNEQFF. The CDR3 DNA reads TGTGCCAGCAGACAACAGGGCGCCGACAATGAGCAGTTCTTC. This rearrangement joins TRBV2 to TRBJ2-1, with D perhaps TRBD1 (6 bases). In germline, CDR1 is SNHLY, CDR2 FYNNEI. This CDR3 comprises 14 residues. With 6 bases removed from V and 5 bases from J, the gap between germline ends came to 14 bases.

CDR3 bases: TGTGCCAGCAGCTTAACGGGACTGGTAAATGGCTACACCTTC. Protein: CASSLTGLVNGYTF. The rearrangement links TRBV7-8 to TRBJ1-2; D is possibly TRBD1 (5 bases). Trimming stripped 2 bases from V and 6 bases from J, with 13 bases between. Germline CDR1 SGHVS, CDR2 FQNEAQ. The CDR3 loop spans 14 amino acids.

This clonotype has ten or more counts. The chain carries TRBV7-2 and TRBJ1-1; possible D gene TRBD1, 5 bases. CDR1 is SGHTA and CDR2 is FQGNSA in the germline V gene. V lost 2 bases, J lost 1 base, and 11 bases lay in between. The CDR3 length is 15 residues. Here the CDR3 DNA reads TGTGCCAGCAGCTTATTCAGGGTGGGGAACACTGAAGCTTTCTTT. Translating gives CASSLFRVGNTEAFF.